This TCR beta chain is from a study of blood T cell repertoires in COVID-19. About the research overall: PBMCs, B-cell-depleted T cells, or T cells were the source of the cDNA or gDNA that made up the material.

This table comes from immunoSEQ multiplex PCR, and its TCRdb copy is limited to in-frame clones, with some not included. The table records roughly 70,000 clones, 90% of them present only once. The CDR3 runs to 17 residues. CDR1 and CDR2 from the germline V gene are KGHSH and LQKENI. Deletions cut 3 bases from V and 0 bases from J, with 15 bases between. The TCR originated in a woman over 75 with active COVID-19. The chain combines TRBV18 with TRBJ2-1; D possibly corresponds to TRBD2 (5 bases). Material for sequencing was peripheral blood. This chain's CDR3 is CASSPGLWESSYNEQFF. CDR3 sequence (DNA): TGTGCCAGCTCACCTGGTTTGTGGGAGAGCTCCTACAATGAGCAGTTCTTC.